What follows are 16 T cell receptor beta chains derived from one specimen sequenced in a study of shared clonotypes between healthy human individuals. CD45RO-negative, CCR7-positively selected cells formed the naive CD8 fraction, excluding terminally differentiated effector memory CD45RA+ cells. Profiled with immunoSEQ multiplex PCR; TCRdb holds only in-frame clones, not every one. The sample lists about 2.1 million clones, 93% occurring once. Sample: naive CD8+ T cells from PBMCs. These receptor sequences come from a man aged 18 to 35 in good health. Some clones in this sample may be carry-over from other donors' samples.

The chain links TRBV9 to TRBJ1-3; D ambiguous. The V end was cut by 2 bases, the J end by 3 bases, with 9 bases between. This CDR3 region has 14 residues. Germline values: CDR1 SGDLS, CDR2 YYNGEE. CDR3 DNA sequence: TGTGCCAGCAGCGTTGCCGGACGTGGAAACACCATATATTTT. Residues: CASSVAGRGNTIYF.

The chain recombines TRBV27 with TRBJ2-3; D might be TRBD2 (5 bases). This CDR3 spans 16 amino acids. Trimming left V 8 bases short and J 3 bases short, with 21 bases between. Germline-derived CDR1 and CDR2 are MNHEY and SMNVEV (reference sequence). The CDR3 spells CASFGIGSPTTDTQYF. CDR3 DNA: TGTGCCAGCTTCGGTATTGGGAGCCCCACAACAGATACGCAGTATTTT.

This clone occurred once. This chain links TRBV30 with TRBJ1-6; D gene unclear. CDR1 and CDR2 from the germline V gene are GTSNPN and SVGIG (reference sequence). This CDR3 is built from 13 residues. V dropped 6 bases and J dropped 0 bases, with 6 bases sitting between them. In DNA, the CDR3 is TGTGCCTGCGAGTACTCCTATAATTCACCCCTCCACTTT. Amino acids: CACEYSYNSPLHF.

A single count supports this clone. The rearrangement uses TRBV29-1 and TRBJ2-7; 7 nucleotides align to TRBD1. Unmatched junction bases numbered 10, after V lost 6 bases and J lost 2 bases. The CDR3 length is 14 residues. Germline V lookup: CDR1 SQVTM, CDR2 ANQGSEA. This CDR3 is CSVETGIGAYEQYF. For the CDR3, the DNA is TGCAGCGTCGAGACAGGGATCGGGGCCTACGAGCAGTACTTC.

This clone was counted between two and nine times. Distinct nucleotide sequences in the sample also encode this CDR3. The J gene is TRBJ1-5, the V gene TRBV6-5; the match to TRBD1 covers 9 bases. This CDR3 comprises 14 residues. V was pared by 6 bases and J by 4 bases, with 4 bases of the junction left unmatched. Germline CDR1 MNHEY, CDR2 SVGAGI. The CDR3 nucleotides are TGTGCCAGCAGGGCCGGGACAGGGAATCAGCCCCAGCATTTT. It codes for CASRAGTGNQPQHF.

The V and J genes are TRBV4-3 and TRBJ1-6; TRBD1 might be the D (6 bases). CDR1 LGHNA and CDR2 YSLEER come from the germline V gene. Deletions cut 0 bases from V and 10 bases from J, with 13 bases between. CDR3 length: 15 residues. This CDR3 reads CASSQEWGRRSPLHF. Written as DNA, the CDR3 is TGCGCCAGCAGCCAAGAATGGGGGCGCAGATCACCCCTCCACTTT.

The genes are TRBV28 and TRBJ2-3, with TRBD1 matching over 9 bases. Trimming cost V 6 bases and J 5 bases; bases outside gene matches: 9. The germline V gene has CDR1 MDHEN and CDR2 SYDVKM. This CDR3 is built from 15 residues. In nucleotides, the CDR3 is TGTGCCAGCAGCCTGACAGGGGGATGGGGAGATACGCAGTATTTT. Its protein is CASSLTGGWGDTQYF.

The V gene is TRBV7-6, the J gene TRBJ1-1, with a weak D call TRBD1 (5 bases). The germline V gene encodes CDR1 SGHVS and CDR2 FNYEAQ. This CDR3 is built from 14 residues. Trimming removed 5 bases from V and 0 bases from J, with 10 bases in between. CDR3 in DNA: TGTGCCAGCAGCGAGGGACGGATGAACACTGAAGCTTTCTTT. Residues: CASSEGRMNTEAFF.

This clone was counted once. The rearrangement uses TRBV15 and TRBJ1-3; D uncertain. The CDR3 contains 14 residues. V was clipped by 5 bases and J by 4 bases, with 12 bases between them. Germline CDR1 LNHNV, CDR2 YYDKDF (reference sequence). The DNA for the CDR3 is TGTGCCACCAGCGTCCGAGGATCGGGAAACACCATATATTTT. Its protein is CATSVRGSGNTIYF.

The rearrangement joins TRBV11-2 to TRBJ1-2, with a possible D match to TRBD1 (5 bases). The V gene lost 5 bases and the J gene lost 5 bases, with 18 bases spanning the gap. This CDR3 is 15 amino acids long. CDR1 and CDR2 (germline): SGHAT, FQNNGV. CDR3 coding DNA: TGTGCCAGCAGCCCAATGCAGGGTTTCAATTATGGCTACACCTTC. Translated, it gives CASSPMQGFNYGYTF.

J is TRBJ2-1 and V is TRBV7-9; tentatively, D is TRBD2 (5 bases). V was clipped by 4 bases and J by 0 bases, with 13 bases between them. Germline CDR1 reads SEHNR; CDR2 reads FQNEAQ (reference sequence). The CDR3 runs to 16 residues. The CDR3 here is CASSSSLAGSYNEQFF. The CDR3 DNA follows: TGTGCCAGCAGCTCCAGTCTCGCGGGCTCCTACAATGAGCAGTTCTTC. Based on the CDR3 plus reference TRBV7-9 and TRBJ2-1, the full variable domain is DTGVSQNPRHKITKRGQNVTFRCDPISEHNRLYWYRQTLGQGPEFLTYFQNEAQLEKSRLLSDRFSAERPKGSFSTLEIQRTEQGDSAMYLCASSSSLAGSYNEQFFGPGTRLTVL.

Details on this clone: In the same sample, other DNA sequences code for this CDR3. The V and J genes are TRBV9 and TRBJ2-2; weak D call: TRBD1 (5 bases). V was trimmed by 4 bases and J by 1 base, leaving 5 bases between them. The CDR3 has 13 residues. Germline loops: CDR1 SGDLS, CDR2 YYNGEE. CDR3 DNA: TGTGCCAGCAGCCAGGGGAACACCGGGGAGCTGTTTTTT. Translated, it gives CASSQGNTGELFF.

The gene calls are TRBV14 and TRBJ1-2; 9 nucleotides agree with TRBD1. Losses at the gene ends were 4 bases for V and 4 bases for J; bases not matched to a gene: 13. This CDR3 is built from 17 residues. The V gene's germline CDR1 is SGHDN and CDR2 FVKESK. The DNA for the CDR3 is TGTGCCAGCAGCCTCCGGGACAGGGCCCCATCGGGCTATGGCTACACCTTC. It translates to CASSLRDRAPSGYGYTF.

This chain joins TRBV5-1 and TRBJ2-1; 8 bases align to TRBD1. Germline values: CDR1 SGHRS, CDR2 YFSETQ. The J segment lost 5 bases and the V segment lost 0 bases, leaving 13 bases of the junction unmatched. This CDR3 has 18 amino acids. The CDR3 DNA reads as TGCGCCAGCAGCTTGGCGCCCCGAGGACAGGGAAGCGACAATGAGCAGTTCTTC. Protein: CASSLAPRGQGSDNEQFF.

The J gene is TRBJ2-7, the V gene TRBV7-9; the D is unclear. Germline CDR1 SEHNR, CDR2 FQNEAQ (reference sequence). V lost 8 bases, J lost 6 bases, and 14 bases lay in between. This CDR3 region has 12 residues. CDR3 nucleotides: TGTGCCAGCTCTAGGTGGGCCTCCGAGCAGTACTTC. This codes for CASSRWASEQYF.

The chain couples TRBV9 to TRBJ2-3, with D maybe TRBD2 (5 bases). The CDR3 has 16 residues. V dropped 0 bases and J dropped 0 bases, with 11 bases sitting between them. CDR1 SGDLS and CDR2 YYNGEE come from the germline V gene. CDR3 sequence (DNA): TGTGCCAGCAGCGTAGCGGGCGGGTCTAGCACAGATACGCAGTATTTT. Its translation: CASSVAGGSSTDTQYF.